A selection of T cell receptor beta chains follows, all from one sample in a study of blood T cells in healthy people across ages. TCRdb re-derived calls from the 5' RACE reads in MiXCR, one entry per CDR3 protein. The sample shows some 1.5 million distinct CDR3 sequences, roughly 27% of them seen only once. The sample was blood. These receptors came from a woman younger than 45 in good health. Both conserved end residues are part of each CDR3. A D gene is named only where the DNA matches it firmly. A clone size is listed for some rows: how often the clone was seen (once, few, many), or a class if it is expanded.

J | size | V | D | DNA | CDR3
TRBJ2-4 | . | TRBV7-6 | . | TGTGCCAGCAGCCCCGTGGTAGCGGCCTACAATGAGCAGTACTTC | CASSPVVAAYNEQYF
TRBJ1-2 | many | TRBV5-1 | . | TGCGCCAGCTCCTCTATCCAATCCTATGGCTACACCTTC | CASSSIQSYGYTF
TRBJ2-1 | . | TRBV1 | . | TGCACCAGCAGCCAAGACCCGGAGTTTGGCTACAATGAGCAGTTCTTC | CTSSQDPEFGYNEQFF
TRBJ2-7 | many | TRBV21-1 | . | TGTGCCAGCAGCAAAGGTCCAACAGGGGACTACGAGCAGTACTTC | CASSKGPTGDYEQYF
TRBJ2-1 | . | TRBV12-5 | . | TGTGCTAGTGGCCTAAATGGGCAGTTCTTC | CASGLNGQFF
TRBJ2-5 | . | TRBV20-1 | . | TGCAGTGCCGCGACCGGCCGGATCTCATACGAGCAGAACTTC | CSAATGRISYEQNF
TRBJ1-5 | few | TRBV5-5 | . | TGTGCCAGCAGCTCCCTGTTTGGTCAGCCCCAGCATTTT | CASSSLFGQPQHF
TRBJ2-7 | . | TRBV5-6 | TRBD2 | TGTGCCAGCAGCGCGGGGGAATTGGGACGCGAGCAGTACTTC | CASSAGELGREQYF
TRBJ2-7 | few | TRBV7-9 | TRBD1 | TGTGCCAGCAGCTTCACAGGGGGCACCCAGTACTTC | CASSFTGGTQYF
TRBJ2-1 | many | TRBV7-2 | TRBD2 | TGTGCCAGCAGCTTAGCGCCTAGCGGGATTCTCAATGAGCAGTTCTTC | CASSLAPSGILNEQFF
TRBJ1-1 | many | TRBV29-1 | . | TGCAGCGTTGTTCGACAGCGCCTTGGAGCTTTCTTT | CSVVRQRLGAFF
TRBJ2-3 | many | TRBV7-2 | . | TGTGCCAGCAGCTCCAATGTCGGAGATACGCAGTATTTT | CASSSNVGDTQYF